This T cell receptor (beta chain) is drawn from a study of molecular identifiers for immune sequencing clone quantification. Study findings and constraints: In naive cells, under 1% of molecules belonged to clones above 20 RNA copies, against over 97% in effector cells.

This clonotype appeared a single time. Its antigen is still unknown. A much larger clone differs from this one at a single base, so this may be a read error. TCRdb itself ran the PCR reads through MiXCR, one entry per CDR3 protein. The sample shows about 640,000 distinct CDR3 sequences, about 20% of them seen only once. Between 20,000 and 1,000,000 sorted cells, with 10%, 30% or 50% RNA, yielded naive CD8 libraries. There are 14 residues in the CDR3. Germline CDR1 reads GTSNPN; CDR2 reads SVGIG (reference sequence). The V call is TRBV30, the J call TRBJ2-3; a possible D gene is TRBD2 (6 bases). Sequencing was done on a sample of naive CD8+ T cells from blood, with Jurkat cell RNA spiked in. The sample's subset: FACS-sorted CD8+CD4-CCR7+CD45RA+ naive T cells. The source is a human donor in good health. Some libraries in this study had Jurkat cell RNA spiked in. DNA of the CDR3: TGTGCCGGGAGTGAAAGCGGGAGCACAGATACGCAGTATTTT. Protein product: CAGSESGSTDTQYF. Using reference TRBV30 and TRBJ2-3 for the parts outside the CDR3, the full variable domain is SQTIHQWPATLVQPVGSPLSLECTVEGTSNPNLYWYRQAAGRGLQLLFYSVGIGQISSEVPQNLSASRPQDRQFILSSKKLLLSDSGFYLCAGSESGSTDTQYFGPGTRLTVL.